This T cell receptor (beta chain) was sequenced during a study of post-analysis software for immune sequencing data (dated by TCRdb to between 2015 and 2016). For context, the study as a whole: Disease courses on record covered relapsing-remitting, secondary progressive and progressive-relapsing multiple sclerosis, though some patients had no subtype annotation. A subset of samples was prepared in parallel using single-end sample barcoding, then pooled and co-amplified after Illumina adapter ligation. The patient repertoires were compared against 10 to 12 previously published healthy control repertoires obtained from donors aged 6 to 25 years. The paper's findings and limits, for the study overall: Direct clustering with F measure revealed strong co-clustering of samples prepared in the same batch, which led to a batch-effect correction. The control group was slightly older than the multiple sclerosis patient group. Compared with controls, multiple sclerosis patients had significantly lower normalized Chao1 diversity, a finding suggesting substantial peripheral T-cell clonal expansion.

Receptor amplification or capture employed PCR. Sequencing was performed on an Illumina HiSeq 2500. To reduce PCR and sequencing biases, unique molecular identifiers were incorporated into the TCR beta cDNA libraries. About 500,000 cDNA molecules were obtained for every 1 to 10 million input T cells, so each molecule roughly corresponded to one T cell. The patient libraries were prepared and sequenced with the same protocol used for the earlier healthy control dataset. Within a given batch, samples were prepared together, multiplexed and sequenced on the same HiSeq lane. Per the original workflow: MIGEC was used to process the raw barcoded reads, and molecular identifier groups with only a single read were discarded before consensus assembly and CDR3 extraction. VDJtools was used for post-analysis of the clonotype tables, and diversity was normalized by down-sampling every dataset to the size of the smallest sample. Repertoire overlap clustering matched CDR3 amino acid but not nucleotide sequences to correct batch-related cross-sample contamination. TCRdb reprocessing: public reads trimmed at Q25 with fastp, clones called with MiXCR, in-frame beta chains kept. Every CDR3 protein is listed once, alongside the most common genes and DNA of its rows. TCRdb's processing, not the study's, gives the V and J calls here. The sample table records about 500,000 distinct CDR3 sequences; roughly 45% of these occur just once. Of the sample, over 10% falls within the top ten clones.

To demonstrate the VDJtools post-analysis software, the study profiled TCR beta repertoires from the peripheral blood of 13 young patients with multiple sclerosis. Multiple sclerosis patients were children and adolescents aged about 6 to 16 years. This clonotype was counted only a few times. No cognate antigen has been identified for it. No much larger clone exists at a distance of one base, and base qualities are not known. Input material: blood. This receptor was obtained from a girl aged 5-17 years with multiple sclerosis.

The sequenced DNA: TGCAGCGTTAAAGGACAGAGGAACACTGAAGCTTTCTTT. Translated, it gives CSVKGQRNTEAFF. Recombination joined TRBV29-1 with TRBJ1-1, and perhaps TRBD1 as D gene, on 6 matching bases. The germline V gene specifies SQVTM as CDR1 and ANQGSEA as CDR2. The cysteine opens and the phenylalanine closes a CDR3 of 13 amino acids. Only the CDR3 DNA stays, 39 bases, in frame from base 1. V loses 5 bases of germline sequence and J loses 1 base, and the interval between the two ends is 11 bases.